Shown below are 27 T cell receptor beta chains from a single sample sequenced in a study of vaccination and CD4 T cells after COVID-19. Their antigens remain unidentified. The Oncomine TCR Beta short-read assay sequenced DNA from cultured CD4+ T cells. TCRdb processed the PCR reads anew with MiXCR; each CDR3 protein has one entry. This sample yields fewer than 25,000 distinct CDR3 sequences, of which roughly 35% are seen a single time; 2.6% belongs to the top ten. Time point denoted: late sampling 161 to 241 days after vaccination in three convalescent patients. Treatment indicated: approximately 10-day PBMC culture with coronavirus spike peptide pools or control peptides (ViraFEST assay). The sequences come from CD4+ T cells from blood, cultured in vitro, collected about 7 months after SARS-CoV-2 vaccination. The receptors come from a human donor who had recovered from COVID-19.

The chain couples TRBV11-2 to TRBJ1-5, with D unresolved. Deletions cut 1 base from V and 6 bases from J, with 7 bases between. CDR1 SGHAT and CDR2 FQNNGV come from the germline V gene. This CDR3 has 13 amino acids. The CDR3 DNA follows: TGTGCCAGCAGCTTAGCAGAGGGTCAGCCCCAGCATTTT. It encodes CASSLAEGQPQHF.

The V call is TRBV10-1, the J call TRBJ2-3; 9 positions agree with TRBD2. There are 14 residues in the CDR3. After removal of 9 bases from V and 5 bases from J, the junction contained 9 bases not matched to a gene. Germline CDR1 is WNHNN and CDR2 is SYGVQD (reference sequence). In DNA, the CDR3 is TGCGCCAGACCCTTGGGCGGGAGGGGAGATACGCAGTATTTT. Translating it yields CARPLGGRGDTQYF.

This chain links TRBV6-1 with TRBJ2-6; 7 bases line up with TRBD1. The CDR3 length is 15 residues. Looked up from germline, CDR1 is MNHNS and CDR2 is SASEGT. V lost 6 bases to trimming and J lost 2 bases; unmatched junction nucleotides: 4. CDR3 bases: TGTGCCAGCAGGGGCACAGGGGCTGGGGCCAACGTCCTGACTTTC. Residues: CASRGTGAGANVLTF.

The chain employs TRBV21-1 and TRBJ1-3; the DNA was not used to check the table's D call, TRBD1. TRBV21-1 is deemed a pseudogene. This CDR3 has 17 amino acids. The CDR3 protein is CASSKDLPRYSGNTIYF. The CDR3 DNA reads as TGTGCCAGCAGCAAAGATCTCCCCCGATACTCTGGAAACACCATATATTTT.

V usage is TRBV6-1 and J usage is TRBJ2-7, with D unclear. The CDR3 has 11 amino acids. Germline V lookup: CDR1 MNHNS, CDR2 SASEGT. Trimming removed 3 bases at V and 3 bases at J, with 3 bases between. The CDR3 reads CASSDIYEQYF. CDR3 bases: TGTGCCAGCAGTGATATCTACGAGCAGTACTTC.

This clonotype is medium-sized (0.01 to 0.1%) in the sample. The V and J genes are TRBV7-8 and TRBJ1-5; maybe TRBD1 (6 bases). Trimming shortened V by 4 bases and J by 1 base, and 8 bases separated the two germline ends. CDR1 is SGHVS and CDR2 is FQNEAQ in the germline V gene. The CDR3 covers 14 residues. The CDR3 DNA sequence: TGTGCCAGCAGCTCGGACAGAAGCAATCAGCCCCAGCATTTT. It codes for CASSSDRSNQPQHF. The full variable domain, in which reference TRBV7-8 and TRBJ1-5 provide the parts outside the CDR3, is GAGVSQSPRYKVAKRGQDVALRCDPISGHVSLFWYQQALGQGPEFLTYFQNEAQLDKSGLPSDRFFAERPEGSVSTLKIQRTQQEDSAVYLCASSSDRSNQPQHFGDGTRLSIL.

V is TRBV7-4 and J is TRBJ2-2; D tentatively reads TRBD1 or TRBD2 (5 bases each). Germline lookup yields CDR1 SGHVT and CDR2 SQSDAQ. With 2 bases removed from V and 5 bases from J, the gap between germline ends came to 15 bases. The CDR3 covers 16 residues. CDR3 loop: CASSLTAGRGTGELFF. CDR3 coding DNA: TGTGCCAGCAGCTTAACCGCAGGGAGAGGAACCGGGGAGCTGTTTTTT.

This clonotype was found a few times. This chain uses TRBV19 with TRBJ1-2; 8 bases are a match to TRBD1. V was pared by 5 bases and J by 6 bases, with 5 bases of the junction left unmatched. Germline CDR1 is LNHDA and CDR2 is SQIVND (reference sequence). CDR3 length: 13 residues. The CDR3 region is CASSSDRGDGYTF. DNA of the CDR3: TGTGCCAGTAGTTCAGACAGGGGAGATGGCTACACCTTC.

The rearrangement links TRBV7-9 to TRBJ2-6; D call uncertain. This CDR3 is 10 amino acids long. V was shortened by 5 bases and J by 10 bases, with 3 bases between the two germline ends. CDR1 and CDR2 from the germline V gene are SEHNR and FQNEAQ (reference sequence). The CDR3 DNA sequence: TGTGCCAGCAGCCAGAACGTCCTGACTTTC. Residues: CASSQNVLTF.

The chain has TRBV7-8 and TRBJ2-7; 14 bases fit TRBD2. J was trimmed by 3 bases and V by 5 bases; bases with no gene match: 12. The V gene's germline CDR1 is SGHVS and CDR2 FQNEAQ. The CDR3 extends over 18 amino acids. In nucleotides, the CDR3 is TGTGCCAGCAGCCGAATTAGTGGGACTAGCGGGAGTAGCTACGAGCAGTACTTC. It codes for CASSRISGTSGSSYEQYF.

The rearrangement joins TRBV6-1 to TRBJ2-3, with TRBD1 identical over 8 bases. The CDR3 has 13 residues. V was clipped by 8 bases and J by 1 base; unmatched bases: 2. CDR1 and CDR2 (germline): MNHNS, SASEGT. The CDR3 is CASGQGGTDTQYF. Here the CDR3 DNA reads TGTGCCAGCGGACAGGGCGGCACAGATACGCAGTATTTT.

This clonotype was seen only a few times. The rearrangement uses TRBV19 and TRBJ1-1; possible D gene TRBD1, 5 bases. V was pared by 5 bases and J by 1 base, with 8 bases between. This CDR3 region has 13 residues. The germline V gene encodes CDR1 LNHDA and CDR2 SQIVND (reference sequence). The CDR3 region has the DNA TGTGCCAGTAGTGGGGGACGGAACACTGAAGCTTTCTTT. The encoded protein is CASSGGRNTEAFF.

This clonotype was detected a few times. This chain uses TRBV7-2 with TRBJ2-7; D gene uncertain. V lost 4 bases and J lost 7, with 11 bases in between. This CDR3 comprises 12 residues. Germline V gene sequence: CDR1 SGHTA, CDR2 FQGNSA. The CDR3 is CASSYGRWEQYF. Here the CDR3 DNA reads TGTGCCAGCAGCTACGGTCGTTGGGAGCAGTACTTC.

The gene calls are TRBV28 and TRBJ1-5; 7 bases are a match to TRBD1. Germline V lookup: CDR1 MDHEN, CDR2 SYDVKM. The J segment lost 5 bases and the V segment lost 5 bases, leaving 6 bases of the junction unmatched. The CDR3 loop spans 14 amino acids. CDR3 residues: CASSRVTGYQPQHF. In nucleotides, the CDR3 is TGTGCCAGCAGTCGTGTGACAGGGTATCAGCCCCAGCATTTT. Variable domain in full (rest from reference TRBV28 and TRBJ1-5): DVKVTQSSRYLVKRTGEKVFLECVQDMDHENMFWYRQDPGLGLRLIYFSYDVKMKEKGDIPEGYSVSREKKERFSLILESASTNQTSMYLCASSRVTGYQPQHFGDGTRLSIL.

The chain joins TRBV20-1 to TRBJ2-7; possible D gene TRBD1, 5 bases. The length of the CDR3 is 13 residues. V lost 0 bases, J lost 6 bases, and 12 bases lay in between. In germline, CDR1 is DFQATT, CDR2 SNEGSKA (reference sequence). The CDR3 nucleotides are TGCAGTGCTAGAGACAGGGTCTCGGGCGAGCAGTACTTC. The encoded protein is CSARDRVSGEQYF.

This chain connects TRBV5-1 to TRBJ1-1; D ambiguous. Per the germline V gene, CDR1 is SGHRS and CDR2 is YFSETQ. The CDR3 consists of 13 residues. The V gene lost 4 bases and the J gene lost 2 bases, with 9 bases spanning the gap. For the CDR3, the DNA is TGCGCCAGCAGCCCCAACATAAACACTGAAGCTTTCTTT. Amino acid sequence: CASSPNINTEAFF.

This clonotype appeared a few times. The V call is TRBV7-8, the J call TRBJ2-5; D is uncertain. Germline V gene data show CDR1 as SGHVS and CDR2 as FQNEAQ. The V gene lost 1 base and the J gene lost 2 bases, with 8 bases spanning the gap. This CDR3 has 14 residues. CDR3 DNA sequence: TGTGCCAGCAGCTTAGTAACGCGACAAGAGACCCAGTACTTC. As protein: CASSLVTRQETQYF.

This clonotype occurred a few times. This chain links TRBV5-8 with TRBJ1-2; no clear D gene. CDR1 and CDR2 from the germline V gene are SGHTS and YDEGEE. The V end was cut by 2 bases, the J end by 0 bases, with 8 bases between. The CDR3 runs 14 residues. The CDR3 region has the DNA TGTGCCAGCAGCTTAGGGCTACCTAACTATGGCTACACCTTC. This codes for CASSLGLPNYGYTF.

The chain links TRBV5-5 to TRBJ2-7; TRBD1 matches 7 bases. The length of the CDR3 is 16 residues. Germline-derived CDR1 and CDR2 are SGHKS and YYEKEE (reference sequence). Trimming took 2 bases from V and 4 from J; bases not matched to a gene: 12. The CDR3 nucleotides are TGTGCCAGCAGCTTAACAGGGGCCCCGGTAACTTACGAGCAGTACTTC. This gives the protein CASSLTGAPVTYEQYF.

This clonotype was counted once. This rearrangement joins TRBV19 to TRBJ1-1; no reliable D call. Per germline, CDR1 LNHDA and CDR2 SQIVND (reference sequence). Trimming removed 4 bases from V and 0 bases from J, with 15 bases in between. The CDR3 loop spans 16 amino acids. The CDR3 region is CASSKPFSSVNTEAFF. CDR3 sequence (DNA): TGTGCCAGTAGTAAACCCTTTTCTTCGGTGAACACTGAAGCTTTCTTT.

This chain links TRBV7-9 with TRBJ2-2; 10 bases line up with TRBD1. V lost 1 base, J lost 4 bases, and 9 bases stayed unmatched. This CDR3 spans 18 amino acids. Looked up from germline, CDR1 is SEHNR and CDR2 is FQNEAQ (reference sequence). The CDR3 is CASSLGATGGPTTGELFF. The CDR3 coding sequence is TGTGCCAGCAGCTTAGGGGCGACAGGGGGCCCTACCACCGGGGAGCTGTTTTTT.

The chain recombines TRBV7-3 with TRBJ2-5; a possible D gene is TRBD1 (5 bases). Germline lookup yields CDR1 SGHTA and CDR2 FQGTGA. Trimming left V 0 bases short and J 8 bases short, with 10 bases between. The CDR3 extends over 13 amino acids. The CDR3 DNA is TGTGCCAGCAGCTTAACCCAGGGTAAAACCCAGTACTTC. The encoded protein is CASSLTQGKTQYF.

The chain combines TRBV6-2 or TRBV6-3 with TRBJ2-1, with a possible D match to TRBD1 (6 bases). This CDR3 has 16 residues. Germline V gene data show CDR1 as MNHEY and CDR2 as SVGEGT. Trimming took 7 bases from V and 3 from J, leaving 19 bases between them. Here the CDR3 reads CASTPGERMDYNEQFF. DNA for the CDR3: TGTGCCAGCACCCCAGGGGAGCGGATGGACTACAATGAGCAGTTCTTC.

The chain has TRBV2 and TRBJ2-7; 7 positions match TRBD1. Germline CDR1 and CDR2: SNHLY and FYNNEI. The junction had 4 bases not matched to a gene; V was cut back by 6 bases and J by 2 bases. This CDR3 is built from 13 residues. The CDR3 here is CASRRGPTYEQYF. The CDR3 nucleotides read TGTGCCAGCAGGAGGGGGCCAACCTACGAGCAGTACTTC.

CDR3 amino acids: CASSLGDRPLHF. Here the CDR3 DNA reads TGTGCCAGCAGTTTAGGGGACCGACCCCTCCACTTT. This chain uses TRBV28 with TRBJ1-6; possible D gene TRBD1, 5 bases. The CDR3 is 12 amino acids. Germline CDR1 reads MDHEN; CDR2 reads SYDVKM. The germline V and J ends were trimmed by 2 bases and 12 bases, with 8 bases remaining between them.

V gene TRBV20-1 combines with J gene TRBJ2-7; a possible D gene is TRBD1 (6 bases). Trimming cost V 2 bases and J 3 bases, with 14 bases left between them. This CDR3 is 14 amino acids long. The germline V gene encodes CDR1 DFQATT and CDR2 SNEGSKA (reference sequence). CDR3 region: CSARKAGDDYEQYF. The CDR3 DNA is TGCAGTGCTAGAAAAGCAGGGGATGACTACGAGCAGTACTTC.

V is TRBV27 and J is TRBJ2-7; no definite D call. Germline CDR1 and CDR2: MNHEY and SMNVEV (reference sequence). The CDR3 extends over 13 amino acids. With 4 bases removed from V and 0 bases from J, the gap between germline ends came to 7 bases. CDR3 protein: CASSSLFSYEQYF. The CDR3 DNA follows: TGTGCCAGCAGTTCACTCTTCTCCTACGAGCAGTACTTC.